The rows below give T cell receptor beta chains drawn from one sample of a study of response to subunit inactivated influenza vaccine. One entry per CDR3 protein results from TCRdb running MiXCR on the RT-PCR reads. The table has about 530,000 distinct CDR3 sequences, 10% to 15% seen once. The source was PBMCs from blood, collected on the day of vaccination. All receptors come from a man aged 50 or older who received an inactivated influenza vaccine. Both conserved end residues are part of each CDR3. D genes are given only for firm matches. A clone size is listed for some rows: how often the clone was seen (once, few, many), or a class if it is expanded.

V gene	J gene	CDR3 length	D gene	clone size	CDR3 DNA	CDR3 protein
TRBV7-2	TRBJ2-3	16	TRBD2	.	TGTGCCAGCAGCACTAGCGGGTACCCACAGACAGATACGCAGTATTTT	CASSTSGYPQTDTQYF
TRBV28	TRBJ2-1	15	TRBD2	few	TGTGCCAGCAGAAGAGCGGGAGGGACTTACAATGAGCAGTTCTTC	CASRRAGGTYNEQFF
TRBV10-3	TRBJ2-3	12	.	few	TGTGCCATTAGGGGGGGCACAGATACGCAGTATTTT	CAIRGGTDTQYF
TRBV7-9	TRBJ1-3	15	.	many	TGTGCCAGCAGCTTTCCCCGGAGGTTGGGAAACACCATATATTTT	CASSFPRRLGNTIYF
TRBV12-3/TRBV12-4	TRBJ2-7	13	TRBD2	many	TGTGCCAGCAGTCGAGCGGGAGCAATGGAGCAGTACTTC	CASSRAGAMEQYF
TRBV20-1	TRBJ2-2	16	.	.	TGCTGTGCTAGAGATCGGGCCGGAGCTAACACCGGGGAGCTGTTTTTT	CCARDRAGANTGELFF
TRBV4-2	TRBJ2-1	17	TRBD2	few	TGTGCCAGCAGCCAATCCTCTAGCGGGGGCTCCTACAATGAGCAGTTCTTC	CASSQSSSGGSYNEQFF
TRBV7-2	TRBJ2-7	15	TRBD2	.	TGTGCCAGCAGCTGGCGGGGGGGTGGTTCCTACGAGCAGTACTTC	CASSWRGGGSYEQYF
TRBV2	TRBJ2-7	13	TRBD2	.	TGTGCCAGCACCGGGGACTACTCCTACGAGCAGTACTTC	CASTGDYSYEQYF
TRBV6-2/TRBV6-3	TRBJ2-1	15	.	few	TGTGCCAGCGAAATGACGGGATGGGACTACAATGAGCAGTTCTTC	CASEMTGWDYNEQFF
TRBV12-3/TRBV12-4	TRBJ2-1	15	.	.	TGTGCCAGCAGCTATGGAACCAGGGGTAACAATGAGCAGTTCTTC	CASSYGTRGNNEQFF
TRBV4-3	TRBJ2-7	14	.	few	TGCGCCAGCAGCCACTACAGGGAAACCTACGAGCAGTACTTC	CASSHYRETYEQYF
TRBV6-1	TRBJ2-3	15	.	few	TGTGCCAGCAGTGAAATGGGGGCGGGGACGGATACGCAGTATTTT	CASSEMGAGTDTQYF
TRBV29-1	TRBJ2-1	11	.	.	TGCAGCGTCCGCGCACCGGGTGAGCAGTTCTTC	CSVRAPGEQFF
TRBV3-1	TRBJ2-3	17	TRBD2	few	TGTGCCAGCAGCCAAGCTAGCGGGAGGGCATCCACAGATACGCAGTATTTT	CASSQASGRASTDTQYF
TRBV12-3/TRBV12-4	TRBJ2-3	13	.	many	TGTGCCAGCAGTTTTCATCCCACAGATACGCAGTATTTT	CASSFHPTDTQYF
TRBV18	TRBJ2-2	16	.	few	TGTGCCAGCTCACCTCCCTCGGGACGGCTCACCGGGGAGCTGTTTTTT	CASSPPSGRLTGELFF
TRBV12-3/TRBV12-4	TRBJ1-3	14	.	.	TGTGCCAGCAGAACGACAGACTCTGGAAACACCATATATTTT	CASRTTDSGNTIYF
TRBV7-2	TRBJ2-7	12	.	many	TGTGCCAGCAGCAAAGTGAACTACGAGCAGTACTTC	CASSKVNYEQYF
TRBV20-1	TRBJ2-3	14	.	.	TGCAGTGCTAGTTGGCTGGGGGGCACAGATACGCAGTATTTT	CSASWLGGTDTQYF
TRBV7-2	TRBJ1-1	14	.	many	TGTGCCAGCAGCTTAGGCGCCGGGGGCACTGAAGCTTTCTTT	CASSLGAGGTEAFF
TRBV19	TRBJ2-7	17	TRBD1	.	TGTGCCAGTAGTAATCTGCTATGGGACAGCACCTCCTACGAGCAGTACTTC	CASSNLLWDSTSYEQYF
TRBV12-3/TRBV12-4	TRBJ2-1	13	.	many	TGTGCCAGCAGTAAAGGGTCCTACAATGAGCAGTTCTTC	CASSKGSYNEQFF
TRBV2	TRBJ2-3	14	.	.	TGTGCCAGCAGTGGCGGGATCCACACAGATACGCAGTATTTT	CASSGGIHTDTQYF
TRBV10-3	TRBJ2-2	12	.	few	TGTGCCATCAATAATGCGGGGTCGGAGCTGTTTTTT	CAINNAGSELFF
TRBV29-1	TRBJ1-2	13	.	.	TGCAGCGTCGCCACTGGGAAGGTGAATGGCTACACCTTC	CSVATGKVNGYTF
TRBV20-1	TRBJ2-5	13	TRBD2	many	TGCAAGGGACTAGCGGGAGTTCGAGAGACCCAGTACTTC	CKGLAGVRETQYF
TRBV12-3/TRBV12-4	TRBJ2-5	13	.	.	TGTGCCAGCAGTCGGGGGGCGCGAGAGACCCAGTACTTC	CASSRGARETQYF